The entry below describes one T cell receptor (beta chain). Antigen unknown. V shed 4 bases and J 5 bases; nucleotides not matched to a gene: 7. The CDR3 contains 15 residues. The germline CDR1 and CDR2 sequences are MGHRA and YSYEKL. The data stem from a study of cytomegalovirus exposure and HLA in healthy donors. Broader study findings: Earlier analysis yielded a pattern in which most TCR beta V segments were productive about 87% or about 30% of the time. TCR beta sequences numbering 16,951 were associated with HLA alleles at 0.05 false discovery rate in a later analysis. Fewer N-insertions (relative to the approximately 700-donor mean) were reportedly seen in an Asian-associated ancestry cluster in a later analysis.

A multiplex PCR was run with 60 Vbeta primers and 13 Jbeta primers. Per the original methods: Unique TCR beta chains totaled some 80 million in a later count, with 8.5 million to 12 million of them shared. Some clones are missing from TCRdb's copy, which holds only in-frame ones; the method was immunoSEQ multiplex PCR. V, J and clone size were drawn from that table, and D and trimming were deduced from the DNA. The sample consists of approximately 190,000 clones, over 80% of them appearing once. The chain is built from TRBV4-1 and TRBJ2-5, with TRBD2 identical over 10 bases. This sequence was found in a man in his forties in good health and CMV-seropositive. The specimen sequenced was PBMCs. CDR3 nucleotide sequence: TGCGCCAGCAGCCTCCAGCGGGGGGGCGCGGAGACCCAGTACTTC. Its translation: CASSLQRGGAETQYF.